These 13 T cell receptor beta chains came from one sample sequenced in a study of tissue T cells after allogeneic stem cell transplantation. TCRdb's table, derived via immunoSEQ multiplex PCR, lists solely in-frame clones and lacks some. The table lists 5,000 to 6,500 clones, 63% of them singletons. This specimen consisted of duodenum tissue, obtained at autopsy. These receptors were collected from a woman aged 18 to 55 with breast cancer.

The chain joins TRBV4-3 to TRBJ2-3; TRBD1 matches at 8 bases. Germline CDR1 and CDR2: LGHNA and YSLEER. Losses at the gene ends were 3 bases for V and 0 bases for J; bases not matched to a gene: 8. The CDR3 has 17 residues. CDR3 sequence reads: CASSHLLGQGSTDTQYF. The CDR3 bases are TGCGCCAGCAGCCATCTTTTAGGACAGGGTAGCACAGATACGCAGTATTTT.

The chain employs TRBV19 and TRBJ2-1; TRBD1 aligns across 8 bases. Germline loops: CDR1 LNHDA, CDR2 SQIVND (reference sequence). The V segment lost 3 bases and the J segment 3 bases; nucleotides outside the gene matches: 4. CDR3 length equals 15 residues. The CDR3 sequence is CASSMSDRVYNEQFF. CDR3 nucleotides: TGTGCCAGTAGTATGTCGGACAGGGTCTACAATGAGCAGTTCTTC.

This chain connects TRBV4-1 to TRBJ2-5; no clear D gene. Germline CDR1 is MGHRA and CDR2 is YSYEKL. This CDR3 spans 15 amino acids. V was shortened by 1 base and J by 0 bases, with 9 bases between the two germline ends. The CDR3 nucleotides are TGCGCCAGCAGCCAAGGGTGGGGTAACCAAGAGACCCAGTACTTC. Residues: CASSQGWGNQETQYF.

There are a few counts of this clone. The chain joins TRBV7-9 to TRBJ2-2; D is unresolved. Germline V CDR1 and CDR2: SEHNR, FQNEAQ (reference sequence). CDR3 length equals 15 residues. V was cut by 10 bases and J by 2 bases, with 17 bases left in between. CDR3 amino acids: CATPPPADNTGELFF. CDR3 DNA sequence: TGTGCCACCCCCCCACCGGCTGATAACACCGGGGAGCTGTTTTTT.

The J gene is TRBJ2-7, the V gene TRBV5-1; D ambiguous. This CDR3 comprises 15 residues. The V end lost 0 bases, the J end lost 0 bases, and 10 bases lay between the germline ends. Germline loops: CDR1 SGHRS, CDR2 YFSETQ. CDR3 region: CASSLDDGSSYEQYF. The CDR3 nucleotides read TGCGCCAGCAGCTTGGACGACGGTAGCTCCTACGAGCAGTACTTC.

The genes are TRBV20-1 and TRBJ1-5; TRBD1 aligns across 10 bases. CDR3 length: 16 amino acids. V shed 3 bases, J shed 8 bases, and the junction held 13 bases outside the gene matches. The germline V gene has CDR1 DFQATT and CDR2 SNEGSKA (reference sequence). CDR3 nucleotide sequence: TGCAGTGCTAGTCAGTGGGACAGGGGTTCTGGTAAGCCCCAGCATTTT. Encoded protein: CSASQWDRGSGKPQHF.

This clone is categorized as medium-sized. In the same sample, other DNA sequences code for this CDR3. The V and J genes are TRBV6-2 or TRBV6-3 and TRBJ2-7; TRBD2 might be the D (6 bases). The CDR3 extends over 14 amino acids. Deletions cut 2 bases from V and 0 bases from J, with 8 bases between. Germline CDR1 is MNHEY and CDR2 is SVGEGT. In DNA, the CDR3 is TGTGCCAGCAGTTACGTGGGGGGCTCCTACGAGCAGTACTTC. Its translation: CASSYVGGSYEQYF.

The chain is built from TRBV2 and TRBJ1-4; 9 positions match TRBD1. The J segment lost 13 bases and the V segment lost 7 bases, leaving 4 bases of the junction unmatched. CDR3 size: 11 residues. Germline V gene sequence: CDR1 SNHLY, CDR2 FYNNEI. The DNA for the CDR3 is TGTGCCAGCACTAGGACAGGGGCACTGTTTTTT. Protein sequence: CASTRTGALFF.

The CDR3: CASSFGRANEQYF. The CDR3 DNA reads TGTGCCAGCAGCTTCGGGAGGGCCAACGAGCAGTACTTC. The chain has TRBV7-2 and TRBJ2-7; 8 positions agree with TRBD2. The CDR3 is 13 residues long. Germline CDR1 reads SGHTA; CDR2 reads FQGNSA. The J segment lost 5 bases and the V segment lost 3 bases, leaving 3 bases of the junction unmatched.

The CDR3 sequence: CASSQGPSGNTIYF. In nucleotides, the CDR3 is TGCGCCAGCTCACAGGGCCCCTCTGGAAACACCATATATTTT. The chain uses TRBV5-1 and TRBJ1-3, with D perhaps matching TRBD1 (6 bases). CDR3 length: 14 residues. Germline V gives CDR1 SGHRS, CDR2 YFSETQ. V lost 7 bases, J lost 0 bases, and 11 bases lay in between.

V and J are TRBV19 and TRBJ1-1; possible D gene TRBD1, 6 bases. This CDR3 contains 14 residues. The V and J ends lost 7 bases and 3 bases respectively, with 15 bases between them. Germline CDR1 and CDR2: LNHDA and SQIVND (reference sequence). The chain's CDR3 is CASMEGGEDTEAFF. The CDR3, as DNA: TGTGCCAGTATGGAGGGGGGGGAGGACACTGAAGCTTTCTTT.

This clone has just a few counts. The chain carries TRBV5-1 and TRBJ2-5, with 9 bases fitting TRBD1. This CDR3 region has 15 residues. Per germline, CDR1 SGHRS and CDR2 YFSETQ. Trimming took 0 bases from V and 2 from J; bases not matched to a gene: 2. DNA of the CDR3: TGCGCCAGCAGCTTGGTAGGGACAGGGCAAGAGACCCAGTACTTC. It is translated as CASSLVGTGQETQYF.

The V call is TRBV7-2, the J call TRBJ2-5, with D possibly TRBD2 on 7 matching bases. Germline V gene data show CDR1 as SGHTA and CDR2 as FQGNSA. V was clipped by 5 bases and J by 4 bases, with 17 bases between them. The length of the CDR3 is 15 residues. The CDR3 protein is CASSPQGGAGETQYF. The CDR3 nucleotides read TGTGCCAGCAGCCCACAAGGGGGGGCAGGAGAGACCCAGTACTTC.